The T cell receptor (beta chain) under discussion was sequenced for a study of beta chain features in type 1 diabetes. The V gene's germline CDR1 is SEHNR and CDR2 FQNEAQ (reference sequence). The V and J ends lost 5 bases and 5 bases respectively, with 15 bases between them. The CDR3 length is 14 residues. General study points: Shortening that was moderate but significant affected the TCRB CDR3s of Type 1 diabetes patients in all four CD4+ subsets.

This clone was detected only a few times. As yet, its antigen is unknown. The isolated RNA, all of it, was reverse transcribed, so expressed TCRB transcripts were what got sequenced. TCRdb's copy holds only in-frame clones and misses some; the assay was immunoSEQ multiplex PCR. This sample has roughly 300,000 clones, with 9.3% found just once. The sequenced sample consisted of central memory CD4+ T cells from blood. The source is a man aged 25 to 40 with type 1 diabetes. This chain links TRBV7-9 with TRBJ2-5; D unresolved. The CDR3 loop is CASSPIWGRETQYF. As DNA, the CDR3 is TGTGCCAGCAGCCCAATCTGGGGTCGGGAGACCCAGTACTTC.